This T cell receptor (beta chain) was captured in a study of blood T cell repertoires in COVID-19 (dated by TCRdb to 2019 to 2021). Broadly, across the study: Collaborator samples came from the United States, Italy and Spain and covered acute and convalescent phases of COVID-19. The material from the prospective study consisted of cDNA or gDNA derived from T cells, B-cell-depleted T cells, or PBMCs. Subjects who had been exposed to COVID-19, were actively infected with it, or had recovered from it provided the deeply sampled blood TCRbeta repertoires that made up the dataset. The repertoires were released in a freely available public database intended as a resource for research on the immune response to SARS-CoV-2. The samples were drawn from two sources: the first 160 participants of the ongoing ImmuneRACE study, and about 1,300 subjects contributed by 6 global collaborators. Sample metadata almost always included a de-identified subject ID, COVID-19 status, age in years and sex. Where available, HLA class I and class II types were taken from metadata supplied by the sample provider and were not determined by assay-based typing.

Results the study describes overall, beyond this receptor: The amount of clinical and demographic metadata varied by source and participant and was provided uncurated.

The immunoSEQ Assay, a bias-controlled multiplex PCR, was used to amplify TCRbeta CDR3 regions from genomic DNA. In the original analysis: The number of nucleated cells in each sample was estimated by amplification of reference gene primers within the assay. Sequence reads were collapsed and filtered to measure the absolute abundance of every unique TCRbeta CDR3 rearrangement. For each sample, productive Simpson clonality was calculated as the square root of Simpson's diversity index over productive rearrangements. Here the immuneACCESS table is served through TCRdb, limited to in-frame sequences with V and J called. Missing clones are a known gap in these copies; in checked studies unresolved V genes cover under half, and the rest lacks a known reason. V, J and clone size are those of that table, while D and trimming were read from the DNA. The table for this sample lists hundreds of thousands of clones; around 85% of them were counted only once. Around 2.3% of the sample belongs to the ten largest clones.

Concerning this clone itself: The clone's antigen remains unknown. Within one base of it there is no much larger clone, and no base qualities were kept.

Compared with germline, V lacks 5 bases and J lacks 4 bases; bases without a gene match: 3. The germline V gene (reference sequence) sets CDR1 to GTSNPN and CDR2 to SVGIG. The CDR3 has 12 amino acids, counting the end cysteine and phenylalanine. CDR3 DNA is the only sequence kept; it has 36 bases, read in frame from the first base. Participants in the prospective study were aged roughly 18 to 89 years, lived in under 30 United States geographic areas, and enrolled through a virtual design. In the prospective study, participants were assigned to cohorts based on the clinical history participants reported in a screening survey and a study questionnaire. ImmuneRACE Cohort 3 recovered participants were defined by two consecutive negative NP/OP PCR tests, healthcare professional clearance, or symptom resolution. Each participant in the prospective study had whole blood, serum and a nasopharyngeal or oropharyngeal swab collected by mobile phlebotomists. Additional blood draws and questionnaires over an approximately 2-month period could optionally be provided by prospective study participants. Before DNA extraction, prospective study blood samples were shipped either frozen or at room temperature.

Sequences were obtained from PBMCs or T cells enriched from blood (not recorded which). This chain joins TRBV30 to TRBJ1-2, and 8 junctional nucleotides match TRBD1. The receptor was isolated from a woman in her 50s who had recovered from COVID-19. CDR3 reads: CAWDRGGYGYTF. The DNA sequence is TGTGCCTGGGACAGGGGCGGCTATGGCTACACCTTC.